This T cell receptor (beta chain) was sequenced during a study of tumor and adjacent non-tumor tissue in lung cancer. RNA was extracted from bulk tissue without any cell sorting. The CDR3 has 14 amino acids. Per the germline V gene, CDR1 is DFQATT and CDR2 is SNEGSKA (reference sequence). V lost 5 bases to trimming and J lost 0 bases, with 11 bases between them. The library came from three nested PCR rounds adapted from ARM-PCR protocols. TCRdb processed the multiplex PCR reads anew with MiXCR; each CDR3 protein has one entry. The sample has under 150,000 distinct CDR3 sequences, approximately 66% seen once.

The receptor comes from a man in his 60s with small cell lung cancer. This rearrangement joins TRBV20-1 to TRBJ1-3; D not certain. The material sequenced was lung tumor tissue. The CDR3 bases are TGCAGTGCTGCTAGACGCCGCTCTGGAAACACCATATATTTT. As protein: CSAARRRSGNTIYF.